This passage covers 21 T cell receptor beta chains from one sample sequenced in a study of OX40 agonist ivuxolimab in advanced cancers. Sequencing was performed with immunoSEQ multiplex PCR; in TCRdb, only in-frame clones are kept and a portion is missing. The sample carries around 68,000 clones, approximately 90% recorded once. Sequenced material: CD4+ or CD8+ T cells sorted from blood, taken in a trial of the OX40 agonist ivuxolimab. Every receptor here comes from an adult with an advanced solid tumor such as melanoma, head and neck, liver or kidney cancer.

This chain uses TRBV5-1 with TRBJ2-5; D tentatively reads TRBD1 or TRBD2 (7 bases each). Germline values: CDR1 SGHRS, CDR2 YFSETQ. CDR3 length equals 15 residues. Trimming left V 0 bases short and J 2 bases short, with 11 bases between. In DNA, the CDR3 is TGCGCCAGCAGCTTGGACCAGGGGGGGCAAGAGACCCAGTACTTC. Translation gives CASSLDQGGQETQYF.

V usage is TRBV10-3 and J usage is TRBJ2-1, with a tentative D call TRBD2 (6 bases). Trimming stripped 2 bases from V and 8 bases from J, with 16 bases between. Germline assignment: CDR1 ENHRY and CDR2 SYGVKD. This CDR3 has 15 residues. The DNA of the CDR3 is TGTGCCATCAGTGAGAAGACTAGATTTGGGGATGAGCAGTTCTTC. Translating gives CAISEKTRFGDEQFF.

V gene TRBV11-3 combines with J gene TRBJ2-6; D is ambiguous. The length of the CDR3 is 17 residues. The V gene lost 1 base and the J gene lost 0 bases, with 10 bases spanning the gap. Germline values: CDR1 SGHNT, CDR2 YENEEA. In DNA form, the CDR3 reads TGTGCCAGCAGCTTAGGCGTGGTCTACTCTGGGGCCAACGTCCTGACTTTC. Its protein product is CASSLGVVYSGANVLTF.

The CDR3 nucleotides are TGTGCCAGCGCTGATGGCAGGGGCTTCGGCTACACCTTC. Protein: CASADGRGFGYTF. The J gene is TRBJ1-2, the V gene TRBV27, with a tentative D call TRBD1 (6 bases). CDR1 MNHEY and CDR2 SMNVEV come from the germline V gene (reference sequence). The CDR3 runs to 13 residues. V lost 8 bases and J 8 bases, leaving 18 bases between the germline ends.

This chain connects TRBV5-1 to TRBJ2-2; 7 nucleotides agree with TRBD2. The V segment lost 2 bases and the J segment 0 bases; nucleotides outside the gene matches: 4. This CDR3 is built from 16 residues. Germline CDR1 SGHRS, CDR2 YFSETQ. The CDR3, as DNA: TGCGCCAGCAGCTTCCTAGCGGCAACGAACACCGGGGAGCTGTTTTTT. Protein product: CASSFLAATNTGELFF. The full variable domain, with the rest looked up from reference TRBV5-1 and TRBJ2-2, is KAGVTQTPRYLIKTRGQQVTLSCSPISGHRSVSWYQQTPGQGLQFLFEYFSETQRNKGNFPGRFSGRQFSNSRSEMNVSTLELGDSALYLCASSFLAATNTGELFFGEGSRLTVL.

DNA of the CDR3: TGTGCCAGCAGCGTAGCGTGGGAAGCCGGGGAGCTGTTTTTT. It translates to CASSVAWEAGELFF. The chain combines TRBV9 with TRBJ2-2; no definite D call. V was shortened by 0 bases and J by 6 bases, with 9 bases between the two germline ends. The CDR3 is 14 residues long. CDR1 and CDR2 from the germline V gene are SGDLS and YYNGEE.

The rearrangement links TRBV7-6 to TRBJ1-1; tentatively, D is TRBD1 (5 bases). V was trimmed by 1 base and J by 5 bases, leaving 8 bases between them. The CDR3 runs 13 residues. From germline, CDR1 is SGHVS and CDR2 FNYEAQ. In DNA form, the CDR3 reads TGTGCCAGCAGCTTAGGTCAGGGTACTGAAGCTTTCTTT. It is translated as CASSLGQGTEAFF.

This chain connects TRBV6-5 to TRBJ2-7; D is uncertain. V lost 4 bases, J lost 7 bases, and 14 bases lay in between. Germline V gives CDR1 MNHEY, CDR2 SVGAGI. CDR3 length equals 13 residues. The CDR3 DNA reads as TGTGCCAGCAGTTCCTACAGAGGAATTGAGCAGTACTTC. Its protein is CASSSYRGIEQYF.

The gene calls are TRBV7-2 and TRBJ1-4; D is ambiguous. CDR1 and CDR2 from the germline V gene are SGHTA and FQGNSA. This CDR3 has 15 residues. V shed 5 bases and J shed 8 bases, with 18 bases lying between them. This chain's CDR3 is CASSPGRGKGEKLFF. In nucleotides, the CDR3 is TGTGCCAGCAGCCCAGGACGGGGAAAAGGGGAAAAACTGTTTTTT.

The V gene is TRBV11-3, the J gene TRBJ2-5; 8 bases are a match to TRBD2. The CDR3 has 15 amino acids. Germline CDR1 and CDR2: SGHNT and YENEEA. With 5 bases clipped from V and 5 bases from J, the junction kept 10 bases outside the gene matches. CDR3 amino acids: CASSLSAGGSETQYF. The DNA of the CDR3 is TGTGCCAGCAGCCTGTCGGCGGGAGGTTCTGAGACCCAGTACTTC.

V gene TRBV7-9 combines with J gene TRBJ2-1; 9 bases are shared with TRBD2. Trimming removed 2 bases from V and 2 bases from J; junction bases left unmatched: 7. Germline CDR1 SEHNR, CDR2 FQNEAQ (reference sequence). This CDR3 has 17 amino acids. CDR3 loop: CASSLSSGGRAYNEQFF. The CDR3 DNA reads TGTGCCAGCAGCTTAAGCTCAGGCGGGAGGGCCTACAATGAGCAGTTCTTC.

The sample holds one count of this clone. CDR3 bases: TGCGCCAGCAGCTTGGCCCCGGGGTCCTACAATGAGCAGTTCTTC. Protein product: CASSLAPGSYNEQFF. V and J are TRBV5-1 and TRBJ2-1, with D possibly TRBD2 on 5 matching bases. Deletions cut 0 bases from V and 1 base from J, with 8 bases between. Germline V gives CDR1 SGHRS, CDR2 YFSETQ. The CDR3 spans 15 residues. Looking up the rest from reference TRBV5-1 and TRBJ2-1 gives the full variable domain: KAGVTQTPRYLIKTRGQQVTLSCSPISGHRSVSWYQQTPGQGLQFLFEYFSETQRNKGNFPGRFSGRQFSNSRSEMNVSTLELGDSALYLCASSLAPGSYNEQFFGPGTRLTVL.

The chain has TRBV6-6 and TRBJ2-6; D remains ambiguous. The CDR3 contains 14 residues. Trimming removed 7 bases from V and 0 bases from J, with 7 bases in between. The germline CDR1 and CDR2 sequences are MNHNY and SVGAGI (reference sequence). The CDR3 here is CASTGNSGANVLTF. CDR3 DNA sequence: TGTGCCAGCACTGGGAACTCTGGGGCCAACGTCCTGACTTTC.

The DNA for the CDR3 is TGTGCCAGCAGTCCCCAGGACCTGGGTCAGAACACTGAAGCTTTCTTT. Protein sequence: CASSPQDLGQNTEAFF. This chain joins TRBV27 and TRBJ1-1; D not certain. The germline CDR1 and CDR2 sequences are MNHEY and SMNVEV (reference sequence). V was clipped by 5 bases and J by 1 base, with 17 bases between them. The CDR3 spans 16 residues.

The chain employs TRBV30 and TRBJ1-2; D is unclear. This CDR3 has 12 amino acids. CDR1 and CDR2 from the germline V gene are GTSNPN and SVGIG (reference sequence). The V gene lost 2 bases and the J gene lost 4 bases, with 8 bases spanning the gap. The CDR3 spells CAWSTVGYGYTF. In nucleotides, the CDR3 is TGTGCCTGGAGTACGGTTGGCTATGGCTACACCTTC. The full variable domain, with the rest looked up from reference TRBV30 and TRBJ1-2, is SQTIHQWPATLVQPVGSPLSLECTVEGTSNPNLYWYRQAAGRGLQLLFYSVGIGQISSEVPQNLSASRPQDRQFILSSKKLLLSDSGFYLCAWSTVGYGYTFGSGTRLTVV.

The CDR3 is CASSSDLGRSGETQYF. The CDR3 region has the DNA TGTGCCAGCAGCTCCGACCTAGGGCGCTCCGGGGAGACCCAGTACTTC. The V call is TRBV5-4, the J call TRBJ2-5, with no clear D. Looked up from germline, CDR1 is SGHNT and CDR2 is YYREEE (reference sequence). V dropped 3 bases and J dropped 5 bases, with 20 bases sitting between them. The CDR3 length is 16 residues.

This chain uses TRBV2 with TRBJ2-1; TRBD1 agrees at 10 bases. Looked up from germline, CDR1 is SNHLY and CDR2 is FYNNEI. After removal of 8 bases from V and 8 bases from J, the junction contained 6 bases not matched to a gene. The CDR3 has 13 residues. The DNA for the CDR3 is TGTGCCAGCGCCGGACAGGGGGTTGATGAGCAGTTCTTC. This codes for CASAGQGVDEQFF.

CDR3 nucleotides: TGTGCCAGCAGTCGACTAGCGGGAGATTACGAGCAGTACTTC. It specifies CASSRLAGDYEQYF. The chain recombines TRBV6-1 with TRBJ2-7; TRBD2 aligns across 12 bases. CDR3 length equals 14 residues. The V gene's germline CDR1 is MNHNS and CDR2 SASEGT. J lost 4 bases, V lost 5 bases, and 3 bases had no gene match.

V and J are TRBV29-1 and TRBJ1-2, with a tentative D call TRBD1 (5 bases). The CDR3 totals 14 residues. V lost 8 bases and J lost 0, with 16 bases in between. Germline assignment: CDR1 SQVTM and CDR2 ANQGSEA. The CDR3 loop is CSISRDLANYGYTF. In DNA form, the CDR3 reads TGCAGCATCTCCCGGGACCTAGCTAACTATGGCTACACCTTC.

This chain links TRBV2 with TRBJ2-2, with TRBD2 matching over 11 bases. With V trimmed by 4 bases and J by 6 bases, 7 bases remained unmatched. This CDR3 region has 16 residues. Germline V gives CDR1 SNHLY, CDR2 FYNNEI. The CDR3: CASSATSGVFAGELFF. CDR3 bases: TGTGCCAGCAGTGCGACTAGCGGGGTTTTCGCCGGGGAGCTGTTTTTT.

The chain employs TRBV14 and TRBJ1-2; the D gene is possibly TRBD1 (5 bases). This CDR3 spans 14 amino acids. Deletions cut 1 base from V and 7 bases from J, with 13 bases between. Germline V gives CDR1 SGHDN, CDR2 FVKESK. The CDR3 DNA reads as TGTGCCAGCAGCCAAGGGGCCAGGGATACTGGCTACACCTTC. Residues: CASSQGARDTGYTF.